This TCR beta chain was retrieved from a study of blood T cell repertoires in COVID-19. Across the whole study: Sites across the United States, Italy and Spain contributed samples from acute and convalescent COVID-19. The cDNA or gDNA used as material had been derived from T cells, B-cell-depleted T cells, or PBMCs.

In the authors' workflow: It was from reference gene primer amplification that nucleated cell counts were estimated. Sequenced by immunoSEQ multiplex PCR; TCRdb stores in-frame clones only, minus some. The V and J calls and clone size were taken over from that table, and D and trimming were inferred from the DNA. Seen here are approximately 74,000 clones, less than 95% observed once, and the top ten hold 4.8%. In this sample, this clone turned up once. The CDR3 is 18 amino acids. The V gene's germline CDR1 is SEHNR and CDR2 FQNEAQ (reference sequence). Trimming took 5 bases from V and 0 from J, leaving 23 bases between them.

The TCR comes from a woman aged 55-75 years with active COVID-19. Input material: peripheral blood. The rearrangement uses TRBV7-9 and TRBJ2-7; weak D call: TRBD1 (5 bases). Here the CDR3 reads CASSPPMFFEGDSYEQYF. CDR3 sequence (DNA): TGTGCCAGCAGCCCCCCAATGTTCTTCGAAGGGGACTCCTACGAGCAGTACTTC.